What follows are 28 T cell receptor beta chains derived from one specimen sequenced in a study of Graves' ophthalmopathy and Graves' hyperthyroidism. Amplified material comprised TCR beta CDR3 regions derived from RNA transcripts. HTBI-primed RT-PCR formed the first round, and a multiplex PCR formed the second. From the multiplex PCR reads, TCRdb called clonotypes with MiXCR, one entry per CDR3 protein. The data contain 150,000 to 200,000 distinct CDR3 sequences, approximately 40% of them seen just once; the ten biggest clones take up approximately 8.9%. The sample consisted of peripheral blood. These receptors came from a man between 25 and 39 years old with Graves' ophthalmopathy.

The rearrangement links TRBV7-2 to TRBJ2-3; possible D gene TRBD2, 6 bases. V was shortened by 5 bases and J by 7 bases, with 16 bases between the two germline ends. CDR1 and CDR2 from the germline V gene are SGHTA and FQGNSA. The CDR3 totals 14 residues. The CDR3 reads CASSTSRGPNTQYF. CDR3 in DNA: TGTGCCAGCAGCACGTCGCGGGGCCCAAATACGCAGTATTTT. Complete variable domain (other parts from reference TRBV7-2 and TRBJ2-3): GAGVSQSPSNKVTEKGKDVELRCDPISGHTALYWYRQSLGQGLEFLIYFQGNSAPDKSGLPSDRFSAERTGGSVSTLTIQRTQQEDSAVYLCASSTSRGPNTQYFGPGTRLTVL.

This clonotype was observed at least ten times. The chain joins TRBV11-2 to TRBJ1-2; 8 positions match TRBD1. Looked up from germline, CDR1 is SGHAT and CDR2 is FQNNGV. This CDR3 is 16 amino acids long. V shed 1 base, J shed 3 bases, and the junction held 7 bases outside the gene matches. CDR3 DNA: TGTGCCAGCAGCTTAGGGACAGGGTTAAGCGACTATGGCTACACCTTC. Translated, it gives CASSLGTGLSDYGYTF.

This clonotype was observed many times. The CDR3 DNA reads TGTGCCAGCAGCCCCCAGGGGGGGAGGGCCGGCTACGAGCAGTACTTC. Translation: CASSPQGGRAGYEQYF. The chain uses TRBV7-3 and TRBJ2-7; D may be TRBD1 or TRBD2 (7 bases each). The CDR3 totals 16 residues. Trimming shortened V by 5 bases and J by 3 bases, and 20 bases separated the two germline ends. Germline values: CDR1 SGHTA, CDR2 FQGTGA.

This clonotype was counted at least ten times. The rearrangement joins TRBV20-1 to TRBJ2-5; TRBD1 or TRBD2 may be the D gene (5 bases each). This CDR3 comprises 16 residues. Looked up from germline, CDR1 is DFQATT and CDR2 is SNEGSKA (reference sequence). Trimming removed 5 bases at V and 1 base at J, with 20 bases between. In DNA form, the CDR3 reads TGCAGTGCTGGCGATCACTCGGGACGGTTCCAAGAGACCCAGTACTTC. It codes for CSAGDHSGRFQETQYF.

The V and J genes are TRBV6-5 and TRBJ2-7; tentative D call: TRBD1 (6 bases). This CDR3 spans 14 amino acids. The germline V gene has CDR1 MNHEY and CDR2 SVGAGI. Trimming pared 5 bases from V and 1 base from J, leaving 12 bases between. The CDR3 loop reads CASSIDTGSYEQYF. DNA for the CDR3: TGTGCCAGCAGTATCGATACAGGGTCCTACGAGCAGTACTTC.

The chain couples TRBV6-1 to TRBJ2-7; D perhaps matches TRBD2 (6 bases). The CDR3 is 15 amino acids. The V end lost 4 bases, the J end lost 7 bases, and 20 bases lay between the germline ends. Germline V gene data show CDR1 as MNHNS and CDR2 as SASEGT. CDR3 coding DNA: TGTGCCAGCAGTGCAACCGGACTACCCATTGGGGAGCAGTACTTC. This encodes CASSATGLPIGEQYF.

The chain is built from TRBV25-1 and TRBJ1-5; D gene unclear. The CDR3 length is 15 residues. V was pared by 6 bases and J by 3 bases, with 15 bases between. CDR1 is MGHDK, CDR2 SYGVNS, per germline. The CDR3 DNA follows: TGTGCCAGCAGCGGTGGTGGGGTAAACAATCAGCCCCAGCATTTT. It is translated as CASSGGGVNNQPQHF. The entire variable domain, with the rest obtained from reference TRBV25-1 and TRBJ1-5, is as follows: EADIYQTPRYLVIGTGKKITLECSQTMGHDKMYWYQQDPGMELHLIHYSYGVNSTEKGDLSSESTVSRIRTEHFPLTLESARPSHTSQYLCASSGGGVNNQPQHFGDGTRLSIL.

The chain carries TRBV20-1 and TRBJ1-2; maybe TRBD1 (5 bases). Germline V CDR1 and CDR2: DFQATT, SNEGSKA (reference sequence). V was clipped by 6 bases and J by 4 bases, with 15 bases between them. The CDR3 is 13 amino acids. As DNA, the CDR3 is TGCAGTGCAACCTCACCCGACAGCTATGGCTACACCTTC. Protein product: CSATSPDSYGYTF.

This chain joins TRBV2 and TRBJ1-2, with unresolved D. Trimming shortened V by 3 bases and J by 3 bases, and 8 bases separated the two germline ends. The germline V gene has CDR1 SNHLY and CDR2 FYNNEI. The CDR3 has 13 residues. The CDR3 here is CASSELQDYGYTF. CDR3 sequence (DNA): TGTGCCAGCAGTGAGCTTCAGGACTATGGCTACACCTTC.

In this sample, this clonotype turned up many times. An end of the junction does not agree with germline; a read error may underlie this. CDR3 sequence reads: CAISEMTVNYGYTF. CDR3 nucleotide sequence: TGCGCCATCAGTGAGATGACGGTTAACTATGGCTACACCTTC. This chain links TRBV10-3 with TRBJ1-2; the D is unclear. Per the germline V gene, CDR1 is ENHRY and CDR2 is SYGVKD. The CDR3 spans 14 residues.

The CDR3 reads CALAEGNGQPQHF. The DNA for the CDR3 is TGTGCCCTAGCTGAGGGGAATGGTCAGCCCCAGCATTTT. V is TRBV7-2 and J is TRBJ1-5, with D perhaps TRBD1 (5 bases). Germline lookup yields CDR1 SGHTA and CDR2 FQGNSA. Between the trimmed V and J ends, which lost 11 bases and 6 bases, there was a span of 17 bases. This CDR3 is built from 13 residues.

V usage is TRBV6-1 and J usage is TRBJ2-7, with no clear D. The CDR3 runs 13 residues. Between the trimmed V and J ends, which lost 7 bases and 3 bases, there was a span of 13 bases. The germline V gene encodes CDR1 MNHNS and CDR2 SASEGT. CDR3 residues: CASKWQLFYEQYF. Written as DNA, the CDR3 is TGTGCCAGCAAATGGCAGCTATTCTACGAGCAGTACTTC.

The rearrangement links TRBV6-1 to TRBJ1-3; D gene ambiguous. This CDR3 is built from 16 residues. Per germline, CDR1 MNHNS and CDR2 SASEGT. Trimming removed 7 bases from V and 0 bases from J, with 16 bases in between. CDR3 DNA: TGTGCCAGCACCGAAGGAGGGAGTCTCTCTGGAAACACCATATATTTT. Amino acids: CASTEGGSLSGNTIYF.

On this clonotype: The junction does not match germline at one end; this may be a read error. The V gene is TRBV7-7, the J gene TRBJ2-1; no clear D. Germline-derived CDR1 and CDR2 are SSHAT and FNYEAQ (reference sequence). The CDR3 is 13 amino acids. DNA of the CDR3: TGTGCTAGCAGCTCTAGTCCCTACAATGAGCAGTTCTTC. Protein sequence: CASSSSPYNEQFF.

The chain has TRBV6-2 or TRBV6-3 and TRBJ2-7; TRBD1 aligns across 7 bases. This CDR3 comprises 14 residues. V was clipped by 2 bases and J by 4 bases; unmatched bases: 5. Germline V gene lookup returns CDR1 MNHEY and CDR2 SVGEGT. CDR3 nucleotides: TGTGCCAGCAGTTACGTACAGGGGCAGTACGAGCAGTACTTC. Its translation is CASSYVQGQYEQYF.

Many counts were recorded for this clonotype. The rearrangement joins TRBV11-1 to TRBJ2-5; 7 bases map to TRBD2. The CDR3 is made up of 15 amino acids. CDR1 is SGHAT and CDR2 is FQDESV in the germline V gene (reference sequence). V trimming: 2 bases; J trimming: 2 bases; junction bases outside the gene matches: 5. CDR3 in amino acids: CASSLTSDPQETQYF. CDR3 DNA sequence: TGTGCCAGCAGCTTAACTAGCGACCCTCAAGAGACCCAGTACTTC.

This clonotype was found a few times. The rearrangement joins TRBV20-1 to TRBJ2-5; D unresolved. The CDR3 runs 10 residues. V lost 5 bases, J lost 5 bases, and 6 bases lay in between. Germline lookup yields CDR1 DFQATT and CDR2 SNEGSKA (reference sequence). CDR3 sequence reads: CSAGRETQYF. The CDR3 nucleotides read TGCAGTGCTGGGCGCGAGACCCAGTACTTC.

This rearrangement joins TRBV27 to TRBJ2-7, with D possibly matching TRBD2 (6 bases). Germline assignment: CDR1 MNHEY and CDR2 SMNVEV (reference sequence). This CDR3 contains 15 residues. The V gene lost 3 bases and the J gene lost 0 bases, with 12 bases spanning the gap. This chain's CDR3 is CASSFLRGTSYEQYF. CDR3 bases: TGTGCCAGCAGTTTTTTGCGGGGCACCTCCTACGAGCAGTACTTC.

The gene calls are TRBV11-1 and TRBJ2-2; D is possibly TRBD1 (5 bases). The CDR3 runs to 16 residues. Per the germline V gene, CDR1 is SGHAT and CDR2 is FQDESV (reference sequence). V lost 5 bases to trimming and J lost 4 bases, with 17 bases between them. The CDR3 region is CASSPNRGASTGELFF. For the CDR3, the DNA is TGTGCCAGCAGCCCCAACCGTGGGGCGAGCACCGGGGAGCTGTTTTTT.

This chain connects TRBV28 to TRBJ1-2, with D uncertain. CDR3 size: 16 residues. From germline, CDR1 is MDHEN and CDR2 SYDVKM. V lost 2 bases to trimming and J lost 3 bases, with 16 bases between them. The CDR3 protein is CASSLERRSKDYGYTF. CDR3 in DNA: TGTGCCAGCAGTTTAGAGCGCAGGAGTAAAGACTATGGCTACACCTTC.

This clonotype occurred many times. This chain connects TRBV30 to TRBJ1-1; maybe TRBD1 (5 bases). CDR1 and CDR2 (germline): GTSNPN, SVGIG (reference sequence). Trimming removed 4 bases at V and 1 base at J, with 7 bases between. The CDR3 has 12 amino acids. The CDR3 DNA sequence: TGTGCCTGGACCGACAGGAACACTGAAGCTTTCTTT. It is translated as CAWTDRNTEAFF. Combining the CDR3 with reference TRBV30 and TRBJ1-1 gives the whole variable domain SQTIHQWPATLVQPVGSPLSLECTVEGTSNPNLYWYRQAAGRGLQLLFYSVGIGQISSEVPQNLSASRPQDRQFILSSKKLLLSDSGFYLCAWTDRNTEAFFGQGTRLTVV.

The sample holds many counts of this clonotype. The chain joins TRBV19 to TRBJ2-7; 8 bases are a match to TRBD2. Germline CDR1 reads LNHDA; CDR2 reads SQIVND (reference sequence). This CDR3 has 13 residues. Unmatched junction bases numbered 2, after V lost 5 bases and J lost 2 bases. DNA for the CDR3: TGTGCCAGTAGTTCGACTAGCGCCTACGAGCAGTACTTC. Encoded protein: CASSSTSAYEQYF.

This clonotype came up many times. The V and J genes are TRBV9 and TRBJ1-1; D unresolved. Trimming removed 4 bases from V and 0 bases from J, with 4 bases in between. The CDR3 spans 12 residues. Germline V gene sequence: CDR1 SGDLS, CDR2 YYNGEE. The CDR3 nucleotides are TGTGCCAGCAGCACCATGAACACTGAAGCTTTCTTT. Translation gives CASSTMNTEAFF.

CDR3 nucleotides: TGTGCCAGCAGCTTAGAAATGGTCTACGAGCAGTACTTC. Amino acids: CASSLEMVYEQYF. The V call is TRBV11-2, the J call TRBJ2-7; D gene unclear. With 0 bases removed from V and 3 bases from J, the gap between germline ends came to 6 bases. This CDR3 is 13 amino acids long. Germline V lookup: CDR1 SGHAT, CDR2 FQNNGV.

This sequence joins TRBV9 and TRBJ1-1, with 7 bases lining up with TRBD1. Germline CDR1 reads SGDLS; CDR2 reads YYNGEE. V lost 3 bases to trimming and J lost 8 bases; unmatched junction nucleotides: 4. This CDR3 has 12 amino acids. CDR3 sequence: CASSGGQAEAFF. CDR3 bases: TGTGCCAGCAGCGGAGGACAGGCCGAAGCTTTCTTT.

The chain joins TRBV29-1 to TRBJ2-5; TRBD1 aligns across 8 bases. The V segment lost 7 bases and the J segment 3 bases; nucleotides outside the gene matches: 4. The germline V gene encodes CDR1 SQVTM and CDR2 ANQGSEA. The CDR3 is 12 amino acids. The CDR3 region is CSGLGQEETQYF. The CDR3 DNA sequence: TGCAGCGGCCTGGGACAGGAAGAGACCCAGTACTTC.

This clonotype has ten or more counts. This rearrangement joins TRBV12-3 or TRBV12-4 to TRBJ1-6; D is uncertain. The CDR3 extends over 13 amino acids. The V and J ends lost 1 base and 8 bases respectively, with 6 bases between them. The CDR3 loop is CASSLVRDSPLHF. CDR3 DNA: TGTGCCAGCAGTTTAGTAAGAGATTCACCCCTCCACTTT.

The sample holds many counts of this clonotype. V gene TRBV30 combines with J gene TRBJ1-1; tentative D call: TRBD1 (6 bases). Trimming pared 1 base from V and 4 bases from J, leaving 16 bases between. CDR1 and CDR2 (germline): GTSNPN, SVGIG (reference sequence). The CDR3 covers 15 residues. The CDR3 sequence is CAWSDPKGGVTEAFF. CDR3 coding DNA: TGTGCCTGGAGTGACCCCAAGGGGGGGGTCACTGAAGCTTTCTTT.